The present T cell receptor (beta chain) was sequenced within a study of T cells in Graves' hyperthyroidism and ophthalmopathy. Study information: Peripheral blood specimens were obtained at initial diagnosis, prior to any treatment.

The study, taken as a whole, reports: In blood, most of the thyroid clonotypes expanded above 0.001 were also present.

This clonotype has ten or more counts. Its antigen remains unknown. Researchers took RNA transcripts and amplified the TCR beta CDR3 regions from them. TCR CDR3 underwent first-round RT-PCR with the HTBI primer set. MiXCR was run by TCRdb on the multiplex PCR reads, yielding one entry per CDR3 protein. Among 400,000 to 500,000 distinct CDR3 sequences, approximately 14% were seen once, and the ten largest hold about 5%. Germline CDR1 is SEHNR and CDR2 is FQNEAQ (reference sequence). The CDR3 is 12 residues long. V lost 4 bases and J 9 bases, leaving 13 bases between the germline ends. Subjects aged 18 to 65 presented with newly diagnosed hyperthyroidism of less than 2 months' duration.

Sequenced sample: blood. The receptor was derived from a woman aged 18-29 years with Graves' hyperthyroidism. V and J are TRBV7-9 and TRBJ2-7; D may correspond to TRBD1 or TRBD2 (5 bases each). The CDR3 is CASSSGPPPQYF. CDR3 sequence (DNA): TGTGCCAGCAGCTCGGGACCCCCACCGCAGTACTTC.